A single sample is the source of the 18 T cell receptor beta chains below, sequenced in a study of CD8 T cells in Susac syndrome (dated by TCRdb to about 2019). Libraries were made using the immunoSEQ multiplex PCR assay. RNA was extracted with the RNeasy kit and roughly 0.5 to 1 ug was reverse transcribed using random hexamers. The public reads were run again by TCRdb, first through fastp at Q25 and then through MiXCR, and only productive beta chains were kept. Every entry covers one CDR3 protein and lists the most common genes and DNA from its rows. The sample table contains some 200,000 distinct CDR3 sequences; only one count was recorded for approximately 94% of them. Jointly, the top ten make up more than 0.08% of the sample. The sample taken for sequencing was CD4+ T cells from PBMCs. The receptors here all came from a human donor with Susac syndrome.

This chain uses TRBV28 with TRBJ2-3; D ambiguous. This CDR3 is built from 13 residues. V lost 6 bases and J lost 9, with 16 bases in between. Germline V gives CDR1 MDHEN, CDR2 SYDVKM. The CDR3 DNA reads TGTGCCAGCAGCCCCCCGGCAGCCCAGACGCAGTATTTT. Translated: CASSPPAAQTQYF. The whole variable domain, remainder taken from reference TRBV28 and TRBJ2-3, is DVKVTQSSRYLVKRTGEKVFLECVQDMDHENMFWYRQDPGLGLRLIYFSYDVKMKEKGDIPEGYSVSREKKERFSLILESASTNQTSMYLCASSPPAAQTQYFGPGTRLTVL.

This chain connects TRBV6-5 to TRBJ1-1, with TRBD1 identical over 7 bases. V lost 2 bases to trimming and J lost 4 bases; unmatched junction nucleotides: 13. This CDR3 region has 17 residues. Germline CDR1 and CDR2: MNHEY and SVGAGI. DNA for the CDR3: TGTGCCAGCAGTTACCCCCGGGGGGGGGAGGGGGCCACTGAAGCTTTCTTT. It specifies CASSYPRGGEGATEAFF.

The chain uses TRBV11-2 and TRBJ2-3; D remains ambiguous. With 5 bases removed from V and 6 bases from J, the gap between germline ends came to 6 bases. Germline CDR1 SGHAT, CDR2 FQNNGV. This CDR3 has 11 residues. The CDR3 region is CASSPADTQYF. The CDR3 region has the DNA TGTGCCAGCAGCCCCGCCGATACGCAGTATTTT.

This chain uses TRBV29-1 with TRBJ2-7; D remains ambiguous. The V end was cut by 4 bases, the J end by 0 bases, with 4 bases between. This CDR3 has 11 residues. Germline CDR1 SQVTM, CDR2 ANQGSEA. The CDR3 nucleotides read TGCAGCGTTGGAATCTCCTACGAGCAGTACTTC. Its translation is CSVGISYEQYF.

The rearrangement links TRBV2 to TRBJ2-3; D is perhaps TRBD2 (6 bases). The germline V and J ends were trimmed by 6 bases and 3 bases, with 16 bases remaining between them. The CDR3 totals 15 residues. CDR1 is SNHLY, CDR2 FYNNEI, per germline. The CDR3 DNA is TGTGCCAGCAGCACCACGGGGGTAGTTACAGATACGCAGTATTTT. It is translated as CASSTTGVVTDTQYF.

The CDR3 loop reads CASSLGRGVQETQYF. CDR3 nucleotides: TGTGCCAGCAGCTTAGGCAGGGGGGTCCAAGAGACCCAGTACTTC. The V call is TRBV7-2, the J call TRBJ2-5, with D possibly being TRBD1 (7 bases). The V and J ends lost 1 base and 1 base respectively, with 10 bases between them. This CDR3 spans 15 amino acids. Germline CDR1 SGHTA, CDR2 FQGNSA.

The V and J genes are TRBV2 and TRBJ2-1; possibly TRBD2 for D (6 bases). The germline V gene has CDR1 SNHLY and CDR2 FYNNEI. This CDR3 region has 14 residues. V lost 8 bases and J 5 bases, leaving 16 bases between the germline ends. In DNA form, the CDR3 reads TGTGCCAGCGGCGGGACGGTCCGTAACAATGAGCAGTTCTTC. It translates to CASGGTVRNNEQFF.

V usage is TRBV20-1 and J usage is TRBJ1-6; D unresolved. The germline V gene encodes CDR1 DFQATT and CDR2 SNEGSKA (reference sequence). The CDR3 covers 13 residues. V shed 5 bases and J shed 5 bases, with 10 bases lying between them. CDR3 sequence (DNA): TGCAGTGCTGGCGGGGAGGATAATTCACCCCTCCACTTT. Translating it yields CSAGGEDNSPLHF.

The chain carries TRBV7-2 and TRBJ2-7; 9 bases are shared with TRBD1. Germline CDR1 is SGHTA and CDR2 is FQGNSA. The J segment lost 3 bases and the V segment lost 4 bases, leaving 4 bases of the junction unmatched. This CDR3 contains 14 residues. The CDR3 region is CASSSQGQGYEQYF. CDR3 DNA: TGTGCCAGCAGCTCCCAGGGACAGGGCTACGAGCAGTACTTC.

This chain joins TRBV20-1 and TRBJ2-1; 9 bases are shared with TRBD2. Per germline, CDR1 DFQATT and CDR2 SNEGSKA (reference sequence). V lost 0 bases, J lost 7 bases, and 1 base stayed unmatched. This CDR3 has 13 residues. CDR3 loop: CSARELAGNEQFF. The CDR3 nucleotides read TGCAGTGCTAGAGAACTAGCGGGTAATGAGCAGTTCTTC.

This clonotype occurred once. The J gene is TRBJ1-5, the V gene TRBV6-4; D is ambiguous. Germline lookup yields CDR1 MRHNA and CDR2 SNTAGT. V gave up 6 bases and J gave up 4 bases, with 4 bases separating them. The CDR3 length is 11 residues. CDR3 in amino acids: CASRVNQPQHF. The CDR3 nucleotides read TGTGCCAGCAGGGTTAATCAGCCCCAGCATTTT.

The chain uses TRBV18 and TRBJ2-3; D gene uncertain. CDR1 KGHSH and CDR2 LQKENI come from the germline V gene. This CDR3 has 13 amino acids. The V end lost 6 bases, the J end lost 0 bases, and 7 bases lay between the germline ends. As DNA, the CDR3 is TGTGCCAGCTCGCCGACTAGCACAGATACGCAGTATTTT. Translated, it gives CASSPTSTDTQYF.

This clonotype was detected only once. V and J are TRBV20-1 and TRBJ2-1, with a tentative D call TRBD2 (7 bases). This CDR3 comprises 15 residues. The germline V and J ends were trimmed by 6 bases and 8 bases, with 23 bases remaining between them. The germline V gene encodes CDR1 DFQATT and CDR2 SNEGSKA (reference sequence). CDR3 loop: CSALTPGGLVDEQFF. CDR3 DNA sequence: TGCAGTGCACTTACCCCGGGGGGCCTGGTCGATGAGCAGTTCTTC.

The rearrangement uses TRBV29-1 and TRBJ2-2; D might be TRBD1 (6 bases). From germline, CDR1 is SQVTM and CDR2 ANQGSEA. CDR3 length: 15 amino acids. Trimming cost V 2 bases and J 3 bases, with 13 bases left between them. The DNA of the CDR3 is TGCAGCGTTGAAACAGGGTTTGCAGACACCGGGGAGCTGTTTTTT. It codes for CSVETGFADTGELFF.

The chain uses TRBV30 and TRBJ1-5; possible D gene TRBD1, 5 bases. Germline loops: CDR1 GTSNPN, CDR2 SVGIG (reference sequence). The ends were cut back, 2 bases at V and 3 bases at J, with 29 bases in the middle. This CDR3 region has 20 residues. CDR3 region: CAWSTRVRGGPGYNNQPQHF. In DNA form, the CDR3 reads TGTGCCTGGAGTACGCGGGTGAGGGGCGGTCCCGGGTATAACAATCAGCCCCAGCATTTT.

The genes are TRBV2 and TRBJ1-5; 7 bases fit TRBD1. The V gene's germline CDR1 is SNHLY and CDR2 FYNNEI. The CDR3 totals 14 residues. J lost 2 bases, V lost 7 bases, and 5 bases had no gene match. The CDR3 DNA reads as TGTGCCAGCAATCCAGACAGGGGCAATCAGCCCCAGCATTTT. Amino acids: CASNPDRGNQPQHF. The entire variable domain, with the rest obtained from reference TRBV2 and TRBJ1-5, is as follows: EPEVTQTPSHQVTQMGQEVILRCVPISNHLYFYWYRQILGQKVEFLVSFYNNEISEKSEIFDDQFSVERPDGSNFTLKIRSTKLEDSAMYFCASNPDRGNQPQHFGDGTRLSIL.

The chain couples TRBV28 to TRBJ2-7; no reliable D call. The germline V and J ends were trimmed by 2 bases and 0 bases, with 14 bases remaining between them. The CDR3 loop spans 16 amino acids. CDR1 is MDHEN and CDR2 is SYDVKM in the germline V gene. CDR3 loop: CASSLITASGSYEQYF. The CDR3 region has the DNA TGTGCCAGCAGTTTAATAACAGCGTCGGGCTCCTACGAGCAGTACTTC.

The rearrangement uses TRBV5-6 and TRBJ2-1; D is ambiguous. Trimming cost V 3 bases and J 0 bases, with 10 bases left between them. Germline CDR1 reads SGHDT; CDR2 reads YYEEEE. The CDR3 spans 15 residues. The CDR3 spells CASSSSASSYNEQFF. Written as DNA, the CDR3 is TGTGCCAGCAGCTCCAGCGCTAGCTCCTACAATGAGCAGTTCTTC.